These 23 T cell receptor beta chains share one sample of origin, sequenced in a study of T cell responses to AZD1222 COVID-19 vaccine. Sequencing was performed with immunoSEQ multiplex PCR; in TCRdb, only in-frame clones are kept and a portion is missing. Counted here are 150,000 to 190,000 clones, less than 95% occurring once; the ten biggest clones make up approximately 1.8%. The source was peripheral blood, collected on day 0 of AZD1222 vaccination. The receptors originated from an adult in good health.

The chain carries TRBV7-8 and TRBJ1-2; TRBD1 matches at 10 bases. The CDR3 length is 17 residues. Germline CDR1 is SGHVS and CDR2 is FQNEAQ. The V segment lost 1 base and the J segment 4 bases; nucleotides outside the gene matches: 9. Here the CDR3 reads CASSLGTGGTLGYGYTF. The CDR3 DNA reads TGTGCCAGCAGCTTAGGGACAGGGGGAACATTAGGCTATGGCTACACCTTC.

The chain carries TRBV5-1 and TRBJ2-3; D is possibly TRBD2 (6 bases). The CDR3 length is 15 residues. Trimming removed 2 bases from V and 0 bases from J, with 10 bases in between. Germline CDR1 and CDR2: SGHRS and YFSETQ. CDR3: CASSFAGQSTDTQYF. The CDR3 DNA follows: TGCGCCAGCAGCTTTGCGGGGCAAAGCACAGATACGCAGTATTTT.

This clone came up once. The gene calls are TRBV3-1 (or the pseudogene TRBV3-2) and TRBJ2-3; unclear D gene. The CDR3 consists of 13 residues. CDR1 and CDR2 from the germline V gene are LGHDT and YNNKEL (reference sequence). V lost 0 bases to trimming and J lost 3 bases, with 4 bases between them. The CDR3 spells CASSQDRTDTQYF. The CDR3, as DNA: TGTGCCAGCAGCCAAGACAGGACAGATACGCAGTATTTT.

The chain has TRBV14 and TRBJ2-1; 11 bases agree with TRBD2. In germline, CDR1 is SGHDN, CDR2 FVKESK. Losses at the gene ends were 3 bases for V and 4 bases for J; bases not matched to a gene: 2. The CDR3 contains 15 residues. In nucleotides, the CDR3 is TGTGCCAGCAGCCAGACTAGCGGGACGTACAATGAGCAGTTCTTC. Translating it yields CASSQTSGTYNEQFF.

A few counts support this clone. The chain links TRBV18 to TRBJ1-5; perhaps TRBD1 as D (6 bases). The CDR3 is made up of 15 amino acids. V shed 2 bases and J shed 2 bases, with 10 bases lying between them. Germline values: CDR1 KGHSH, CDR2 LQKENI. This CDR3 is CASSPSRGGNQPQHF. Written as DNA, the CDR3 is TGTGCCAGCTCACCAAGCAGGGGTGGCAATCAGCCCCAGCATTTT.

This clone was counted between two and nine times. The chain has TRBV13 and TRBJ2-2, with 10 bases identical to TRBD2. With 1 base clipped from V and 9 bases from J, the junction kept 8 bases outside the gene matches. The CDR3 runs 16 residues. CDR1 is PRHDT, CDR2 FYEKMQ, per germline (reference sequence). CDR3 bases: TGTGCCAGCAGCTTAGTCGCTAGCGGGAGAGGCCGGGAGCTGTTTTTT. Protein sequence: CASSLVASGRGRELFF.

The J gene is TRBJ2-5, the V gene TRBV7-2; TRBD2 aligns across 7 bases. This CDR3 is 14 amino acids long. Germline CDR1 SGHTA, CDR2 FQGNSA. J lost 2 bases, V lost 10 bases, and 10 bases had no gene match. CDR3 sequence reads: CATRGVSGQETQYF. In nucleotides, the CDR3 is TGTGCCACAAGAGGCGTTAGCGGGCAAGAGACCCAGTACTTC.

The genes are TRBV24-1 and TRBJ1-2, with unresolved D. V lost 4 bases, J lost 0 bases, and 8 bases lay in between. The CDR3 contains 14 residues. The V gene's germline CDR1 is KGHDR and CDR2 SFDVKD. The CDR3 nucleotides are TGTGCCACCAGTGACTCCGGGTCTAACTATGGCTACACCTTC. Amino acids: CATSDSGSNYGYTF.

CDR3 bases: TGTGCCAGTAGTTTGGCGGGGCAGGGGTACGAGCAGTACTTC. This sequence encodes CASSLAGQGYEQYF. V and J are TRBV19 and TRBJ2-7; D might be TRBD1 or TRBD2, each matching 6 bases. V dropped 5 bases and J dropped 4 bases, with 15 bases sitting between them. Germline V gene data show CDR1 as LNHDA and CDR2 as SQIVND (reference sequence). This CDR3 region has 14 residues.

The chain couples TRBV28 to TRBJ2-7; 11 bases fit TRBD2. After removal of 2 bases from V and 7 bases from J, the junction contained 7 bases not matched to a gene. The CDR3 extends over 15 amino acids. The V gene's germline CDR1 is MDHEN and CDR2 SYDVKM. The CDR3 region is CASSLGLAGGREQYF. The CDR3 nucleotides are TGTGCCAGCAGTTTAGGGCTAGCGGGAGGACGAGAGCAGTACTTC.

V usage is TRBV30 and J usage is TRBJ1-1; D gene ambiguous. Germline assignment: CDR1 GTSNPN and CDR2 SVGIG (reference sequence). Trimming left V 5 bases short and J 11 bases short, with 15 bases between. This CDR3 has 11 residues. The CDR3 loop reads CAWSPVESAFF. The CDR3 coding sequence is TGTGCCTGGTCCCCGGTGGAGTCGGCTTTCTTT.

V usage is TRBV4-3 and J usage is TRBJ1-5; 9 nucleotides align to TRBD1. Germline V CDR1 and CDR2: LGHNA, YSLEER. The V and J ends lost 5 bases and 5 bases, in that order; junction bases with no gene match: 4. The CDR3 runs to 14 residues. In nucleotides, the CDR3 is TGCGCCAGCAGCTCAAGGACAGGGGATCAGCCCCAGCATTTT. It specifies CASSSRTGDQPQHF.

The V gene is TRBV29-1, the J gene TRBJ1-3; 7 positions agree with TRBD1. V shed 7 bases, J shed 4 bases, and the junction held 13 bases outside the gene matches. The CDR3 contains 15 residues. CDR1 is SQVTM and CDR2 is ANQGSEA in the germline V gene. CDR3 DNA sequence: TGCAGCGCCACAATAACAGGGGACGTAGGAAACACCATATATTTT. It specifies CSATITGDVGNTIYF.

A single count supports this clone. V and J are TRBV5-4 and TRBJ2-1, with D uncertain. V dropped 3 bases and J dropped 5 bases, with 21 bases sitting between them. Germline assignment: CDR1 SGHNT and CDR2 YYREEE (reference sequence). This CDR3 comprises 17 residues. Here the CDR3 reads CASSYPPLSPLHNEQFF. The CDR3 nucleotides are TGTGCCAGCAGCTACCCTCCGCTCAGCCCACTTCACAATGAGCAGTTCTTC.

The chain uses TRBV2 and TRBJ2-7; D not certain. CDR1 SNHLY and CDR2 FYNNEI come from the germline V gene. V was clipped by 5 bases and J by 4 bases, with 12 bases between them. The CDR3 totals 13 residues. For the CDR3, the DNA is TGTGCCAGCAGTCCGTACTCCCTTTACGAGCAGTACTTC. Amino acid sequence: CASSPYSLYEQYF.

V is TRBV7-6 and J is TRBJ1-5, with 9 bases identical to TRBD1. Germline CDR1 is SGHVS and CDR2 is FNYEAQ. V lost 2 bases and J lost 6; bases outside the gene matches: 5. This CDR3 has 15 amino acids. CDR3 loop: CASSLTGGLGQPQHF. The CDR3 region has the DNA TGTGCCAGCAGCTTAACAGGGGGCTTAGGTCAGCCCCAGCATTTT. The full variable domain, in which reference TRBV7-6 and TRBJ1-5 provide the parts outside the CDR3, is GAGVSQSPRYKVTKRGQDVALRCDPISGHVSLYWYRQALGQGPEFLTYFNYEAQQDKSGLPNDRFSAERPEGSISTLTIQRTEQRDSAMYRCASSLTGGLGQPQHFGDGTRLSIL.

V usage is TRBV5-5 and J usage is TRBJ1-4, with 11 bases matching TRBD1. This CDR3 has 18 amino acids. Germline CDR1 and CDR2: SGHKS and YYEKEE (reference sequence). With 1 base clipped from V and 1 base from J, the junction kept 6 bases outside the gene matches. Written as DNA, the CDR3 is TGTGCCAGCAGCTTGTTAGGGACAGGGGGAGGAACTAATGAAAAACTGTTTTTT. Protein product: CASSLLGTGGGTNEKLFF.

This sequence joins TRBV3-1 (or the pseudogene TRBV3-2) and TRBJ1-4; D is possibly TRBD1 (5 bases). The V end lost 3 bases, the J end lost 7 bases, and 12 bases lay between the germline ends. This CDR3 comprises 14 residues. The germline V gene encodes CDR1 LGHDT and CDR2 YNNKEL (reference sequence). CDR3 coding DNA: TGTGCCAGCAGCCATGGGACCTTCAGTGAAAAACTGTTTTTT. Encoded protein: CASSHGTFSEKLFF.

The chain recombines TRBV6-5 with TRBJ2-5; 7 bases agree with TRBD2. The germline gives CDR1 MNHEY, CDR2 SVGAGI. The CDR3 loop spans 14 amino acids. V trimming: 2 bases; J trimming: 2 bases; junction bases outside the gene matches: 2. The CDR3 loop is CASSYAGEQETQYF. The DNA of the CDR3 is TGTGCCAGCAGTTACGCGGGAGAGCAAGAGACCCAGTACTTC.

J is TRBJ2-3 and V is TRBV23-1, with 9 bases aligning to TRBD1. TRBV23-1 is reported as an ORF; its role is uncertain. V lost 2 bases, J lost 2 bases, and 17 bases stayed unmatched. This CDR3 is 20 amino acids long. CDR3 coding DNA: TGCGCCAGCAGTCAAGGCACCCCATTACAGGGGGCAAGTCACACAGATACGCAGTATTTT. Its protein is CASSQGTPLQGASHTDTQYF.

J is TRBJ2-1 and V is TRBV5-4; 10 bases align to TRBD1. CDR1 is SGHNT and CDR2 is YYREEE in the germline V gene (reference sequence). The V and J ends lost 4 bases and 7 bases, in that order; junction bases with no gene match: 11. CDR3 length: 16 amino acids. CDR3 DNA sequence: TGTGCCAGCAGCCGAGGGGACAGGGGCCAACGAAATGAGCAGTTCTTC. This gives the protein CASSRGDRGQRNEQFF.

The CDR3 loop is CASSRNPDSYGYTF. The CDR3 coding sequence is TGTGCCAGCAGTCGAAACCCCGACAGCTATGGCTACACCTTC. V usage is TRBV27 and J usage is TRBJ1-2, with D tentatively TRBD1 (5 bases). Germline values: CDR1 MNHEY, CDR2 SMNVEV (reference sequence). The CDR3 spans 14 residues. Trimming removed 5 bases from V and 4 bases from J, with 14 bases in between.

This chain connects TRBV5-1 to TRBJ1-4, with a tentative D call TRBD1 (6 bases). Germline V lookup: CDR1 SGHRS, CDR2 YFSETQ. The V and J ends lost 2 bases and 8 bases respectively, with 16 bases between them. This CDR3 is 15 amino acids long. The CDR3 DNA sequence: TGCGCCAGCAGCTTCTCTGGCGCGGGACAAGAAAAACTGTTTTTT. It encodes CASSFSGAGQEKLFF.